The clone carrying this TCR beta chain showed up just once. Antigen unknown. These data originate in a study of blood T cells in healthy people across ages. Collection of approximately 9.3 milliliters of peripheral blood was performed for each donor. V trimming: 4 bases; J trimming: 11 bases; junction bases outside the gene matches: 19. CDR3 length equals 18 residues. Germline values: CDR1 SGHTA, CDR2 FQGTGA. General study results and limits: One million T cells yielded diversity estimates that were considered underestimates. Both naive CD4+ cell counts and diversity were greater in long-lived donors than in aged donors. A strong correlation was found between TCR beta diversity and the percentage of naive T cells.

A sample-barcoded 5' primer and a J-beta primer mix were used in a second PCR of roughly 6 to 11 cycles. TCRdb passed the 5' RACE reads through MiXCR, listing each CDR3 protein once. The sample has about 730,000 distinct CDR3 sequences; around 40% are singletons. This clonotype was sampled from a woman aged 55-69 years in good health. The sequenced sample was blood. This chain uses TRBV7-3 with TRBJ2-5; 13 bases fit TRBD2. This chain's CDR3 is CASSWTSGGGSSYNEQYF. The CDR3, as DNA: TGTGCCAGCAGCTGGACTAGCGGGGGAGGAAGCTCCTACAATGAGCAGTACTTC.